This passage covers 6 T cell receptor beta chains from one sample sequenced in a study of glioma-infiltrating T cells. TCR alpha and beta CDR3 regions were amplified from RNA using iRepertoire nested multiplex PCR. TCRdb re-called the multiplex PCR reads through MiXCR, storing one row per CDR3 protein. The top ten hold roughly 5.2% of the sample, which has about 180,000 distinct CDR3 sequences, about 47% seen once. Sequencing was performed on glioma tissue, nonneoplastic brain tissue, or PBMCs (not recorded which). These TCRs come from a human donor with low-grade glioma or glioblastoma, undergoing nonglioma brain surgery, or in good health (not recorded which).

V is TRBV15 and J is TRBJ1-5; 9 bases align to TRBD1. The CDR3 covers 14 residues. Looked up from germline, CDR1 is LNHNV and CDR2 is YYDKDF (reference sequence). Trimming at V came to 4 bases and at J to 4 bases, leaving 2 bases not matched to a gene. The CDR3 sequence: CATSKGTGNQPQHF. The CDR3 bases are TGTGCCACCAGCAAAGGGACAGGGAATCAGCCCCAGCATTTT.

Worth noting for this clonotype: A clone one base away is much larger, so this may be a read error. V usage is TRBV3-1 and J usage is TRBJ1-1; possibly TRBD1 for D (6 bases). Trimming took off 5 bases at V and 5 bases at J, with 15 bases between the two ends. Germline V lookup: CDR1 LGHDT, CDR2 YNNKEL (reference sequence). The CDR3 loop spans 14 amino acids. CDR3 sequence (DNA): TGTGCCAGCAGCACTGGACAGTCGAAAACTGAAGCTTTCTTT. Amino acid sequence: CASSTGQSKTEAFF.

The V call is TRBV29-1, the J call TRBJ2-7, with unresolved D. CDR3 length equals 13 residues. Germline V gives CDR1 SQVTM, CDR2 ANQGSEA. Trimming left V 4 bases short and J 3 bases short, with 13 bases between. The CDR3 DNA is TGCAGCGTTGCCAGCCGACTCTACTACGAGCAGTACTTC. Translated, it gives CSVASRLYYEQYF.

CDR3 in DNA: TGTGCCAGTAGGACCGGGGCAGGGGGTTCTTACGAGCAGTACTTC. This sequence encodes CASRTGAGGSYEQYF. The chain is built from TRBV19 and TRBJ2-7; 7 bases fit TRBD1. V gave up 6 bases and J gave up 4 bases; unmatched junction bases: 12. CDR1 LNHDA and CDR2 SQIVND come from the germline V gene (reference sequence). The CDR3 has 15 residues.

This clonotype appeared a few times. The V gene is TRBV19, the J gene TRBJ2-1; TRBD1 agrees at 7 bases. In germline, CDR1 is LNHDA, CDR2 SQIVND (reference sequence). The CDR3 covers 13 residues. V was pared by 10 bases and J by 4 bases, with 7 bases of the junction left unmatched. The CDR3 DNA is TGTGCCATCGCGACAGGGCGGTACAATGAGCAGTTCTTC. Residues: CAIATGRYNEQFF. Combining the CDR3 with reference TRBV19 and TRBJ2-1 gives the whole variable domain DGGITQSPKYLFRKEGQNVTLSCEQNLNHDAMYWYRQDPGQGLRLIYYSQIVNDFQKGDIAEGYSVSREKKESFPLTVTSAQKNPTAFYLCAIATGRYNEQFFGPGTRLTVL.

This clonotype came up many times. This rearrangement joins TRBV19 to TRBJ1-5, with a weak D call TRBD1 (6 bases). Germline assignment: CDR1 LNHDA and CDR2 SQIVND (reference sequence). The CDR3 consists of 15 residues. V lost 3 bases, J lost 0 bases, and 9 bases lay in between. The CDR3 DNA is TGTGCCAGTAGTATCTGGACAGATAGCAATCAGCCCCAGCATTTT. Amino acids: CASSIWTDSNQPQHF.